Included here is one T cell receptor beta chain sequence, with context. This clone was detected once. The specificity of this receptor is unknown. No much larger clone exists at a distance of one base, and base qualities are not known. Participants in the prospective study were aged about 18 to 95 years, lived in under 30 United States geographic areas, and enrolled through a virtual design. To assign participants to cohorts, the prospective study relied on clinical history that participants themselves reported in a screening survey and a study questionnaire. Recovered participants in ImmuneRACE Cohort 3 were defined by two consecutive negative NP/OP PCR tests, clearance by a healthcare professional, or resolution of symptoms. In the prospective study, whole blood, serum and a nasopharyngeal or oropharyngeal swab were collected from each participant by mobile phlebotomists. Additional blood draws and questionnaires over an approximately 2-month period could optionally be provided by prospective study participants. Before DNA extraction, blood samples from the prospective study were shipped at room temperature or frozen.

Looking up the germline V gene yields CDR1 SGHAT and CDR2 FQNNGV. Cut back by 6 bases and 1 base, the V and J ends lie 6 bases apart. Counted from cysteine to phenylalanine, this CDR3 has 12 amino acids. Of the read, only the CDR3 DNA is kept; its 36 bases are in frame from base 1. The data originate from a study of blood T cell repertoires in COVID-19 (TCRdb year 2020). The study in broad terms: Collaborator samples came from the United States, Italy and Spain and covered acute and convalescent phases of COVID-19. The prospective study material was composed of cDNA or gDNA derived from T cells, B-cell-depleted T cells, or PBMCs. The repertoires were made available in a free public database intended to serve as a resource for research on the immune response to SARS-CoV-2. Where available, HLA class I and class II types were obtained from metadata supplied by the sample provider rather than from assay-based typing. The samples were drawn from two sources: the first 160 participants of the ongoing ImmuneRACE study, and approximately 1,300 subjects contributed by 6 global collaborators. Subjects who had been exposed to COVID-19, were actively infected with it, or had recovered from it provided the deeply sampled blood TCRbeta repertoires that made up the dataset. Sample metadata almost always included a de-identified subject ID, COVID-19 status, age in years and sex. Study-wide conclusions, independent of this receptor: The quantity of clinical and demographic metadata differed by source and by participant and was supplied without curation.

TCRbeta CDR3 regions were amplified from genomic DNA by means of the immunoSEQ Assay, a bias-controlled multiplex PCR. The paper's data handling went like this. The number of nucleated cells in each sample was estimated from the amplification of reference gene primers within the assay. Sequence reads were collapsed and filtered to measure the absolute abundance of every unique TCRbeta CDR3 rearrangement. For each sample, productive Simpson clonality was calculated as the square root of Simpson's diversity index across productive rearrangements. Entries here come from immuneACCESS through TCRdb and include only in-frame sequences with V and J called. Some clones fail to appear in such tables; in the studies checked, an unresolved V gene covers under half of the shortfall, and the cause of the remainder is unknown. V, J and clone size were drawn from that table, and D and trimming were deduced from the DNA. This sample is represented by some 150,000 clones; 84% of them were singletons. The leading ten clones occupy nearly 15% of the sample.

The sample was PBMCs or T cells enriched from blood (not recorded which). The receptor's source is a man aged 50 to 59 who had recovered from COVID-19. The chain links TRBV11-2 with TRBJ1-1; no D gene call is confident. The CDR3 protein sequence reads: CASSRQNTEAFF. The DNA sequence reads TGTGCCAGCAGTCGACAGAACACTGAAGCTTTCTTT.